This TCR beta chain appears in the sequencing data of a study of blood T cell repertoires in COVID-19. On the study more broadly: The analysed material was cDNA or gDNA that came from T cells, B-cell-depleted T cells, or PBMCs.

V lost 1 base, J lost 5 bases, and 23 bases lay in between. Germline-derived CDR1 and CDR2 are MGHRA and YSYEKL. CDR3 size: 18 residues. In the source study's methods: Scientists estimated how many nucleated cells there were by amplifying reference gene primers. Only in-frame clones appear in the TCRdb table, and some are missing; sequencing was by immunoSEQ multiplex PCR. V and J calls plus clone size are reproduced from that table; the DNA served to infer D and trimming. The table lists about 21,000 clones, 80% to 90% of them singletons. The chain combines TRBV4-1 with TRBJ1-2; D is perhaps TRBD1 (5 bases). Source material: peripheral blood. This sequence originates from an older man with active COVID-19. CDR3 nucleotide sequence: TGCGCCAGCAGCCAAGCCCAGAGGATAGGGCAGGGCAGTTATGGCTACACCTTC. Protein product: CASSQAQRIGQGSYGYTF.